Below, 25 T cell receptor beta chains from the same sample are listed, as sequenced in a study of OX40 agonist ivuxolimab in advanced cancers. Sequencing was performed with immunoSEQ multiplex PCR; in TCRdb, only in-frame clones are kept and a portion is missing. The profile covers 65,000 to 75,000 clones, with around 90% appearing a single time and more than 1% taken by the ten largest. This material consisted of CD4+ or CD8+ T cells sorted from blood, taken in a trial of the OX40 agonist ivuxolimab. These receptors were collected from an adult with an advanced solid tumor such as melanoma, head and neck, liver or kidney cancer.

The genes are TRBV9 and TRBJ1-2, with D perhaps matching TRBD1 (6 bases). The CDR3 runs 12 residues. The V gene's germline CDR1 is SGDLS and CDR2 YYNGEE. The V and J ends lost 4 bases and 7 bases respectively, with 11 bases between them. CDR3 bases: TGTGCCAGCAGCAACAGGGATTCTGGCTACACCTTC. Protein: CASSNRDSGYTF.

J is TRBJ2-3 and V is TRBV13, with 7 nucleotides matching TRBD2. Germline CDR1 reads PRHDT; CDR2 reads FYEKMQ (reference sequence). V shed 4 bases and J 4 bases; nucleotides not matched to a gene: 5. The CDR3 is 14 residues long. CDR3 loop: CASSSTGGADTQYF. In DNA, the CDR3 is TGTGCCAGCAGCTCGACGGGGGGTGCAGATACGCAGTATTTT.

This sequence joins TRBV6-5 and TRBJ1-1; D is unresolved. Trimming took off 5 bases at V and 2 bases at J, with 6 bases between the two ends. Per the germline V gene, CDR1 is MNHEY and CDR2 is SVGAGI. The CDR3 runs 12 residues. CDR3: CASSTTNTEAFF. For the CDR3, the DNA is TGTGCCAGCAGTACCACTAACACTGAAGCTTTCTTT.

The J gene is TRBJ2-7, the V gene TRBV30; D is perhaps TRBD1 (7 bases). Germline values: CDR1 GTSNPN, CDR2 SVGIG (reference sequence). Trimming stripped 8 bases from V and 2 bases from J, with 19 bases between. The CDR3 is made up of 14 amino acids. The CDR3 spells CAGGGRGSTYEQYF. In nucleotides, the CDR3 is TGTGCCGGAGGGGGCAGGGGATCTACCTACGAGCAGTACTTC.

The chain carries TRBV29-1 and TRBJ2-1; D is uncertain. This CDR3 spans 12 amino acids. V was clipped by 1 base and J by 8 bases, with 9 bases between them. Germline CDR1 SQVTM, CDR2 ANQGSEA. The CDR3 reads CSVEVRRDEQFF. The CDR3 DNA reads TGCAGCGTTGAAGTTAGACGCGATGAGCAGTTCTTC.

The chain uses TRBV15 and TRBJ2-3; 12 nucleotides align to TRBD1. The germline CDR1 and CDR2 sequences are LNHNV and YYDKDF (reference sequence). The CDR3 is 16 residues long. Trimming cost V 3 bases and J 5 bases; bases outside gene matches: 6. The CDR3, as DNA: TGTGCCACCAGCAGGGGGGACAGGGGGCTCGTAGATACGCAGTATTTT. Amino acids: CATSRGDRGLVDTQYF. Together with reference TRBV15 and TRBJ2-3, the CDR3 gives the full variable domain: DAMVIQNPRYQVTQFGKPVTLSCSQTLNHNVMYWYQQKSSQAPKLLFHYYDKDFNNEADTPDNFQSRRPNTSFCFLDIRSPGLGDTAMYLCATSRGDRGLVDTQYFGPGTRLTVL.

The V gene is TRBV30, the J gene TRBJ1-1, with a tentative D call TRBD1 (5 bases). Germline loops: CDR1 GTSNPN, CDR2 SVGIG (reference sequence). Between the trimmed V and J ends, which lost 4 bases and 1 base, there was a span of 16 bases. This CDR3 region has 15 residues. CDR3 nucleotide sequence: TGTGCCTGGAAATTCCCGGGACGGTCGAACACTGAAGCTTTCTTT. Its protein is CAWKFPGRSNTEAFF.

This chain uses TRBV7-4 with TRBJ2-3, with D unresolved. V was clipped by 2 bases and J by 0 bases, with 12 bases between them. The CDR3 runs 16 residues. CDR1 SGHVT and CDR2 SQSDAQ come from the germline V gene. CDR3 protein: CASSLIRFSSTDTQYF. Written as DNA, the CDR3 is TGTGCCAGCAGCTTAATTAGGTTTTCTAGCACAGATACGCAGTATTTT.

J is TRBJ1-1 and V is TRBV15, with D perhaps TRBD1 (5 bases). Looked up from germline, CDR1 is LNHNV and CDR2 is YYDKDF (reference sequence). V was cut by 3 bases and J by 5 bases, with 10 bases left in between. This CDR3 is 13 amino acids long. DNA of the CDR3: TGTGCCACCAGCAGGGGCGGGGGAACTGAAGCTTTCTTT. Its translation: CATSRGGGTEAFF.

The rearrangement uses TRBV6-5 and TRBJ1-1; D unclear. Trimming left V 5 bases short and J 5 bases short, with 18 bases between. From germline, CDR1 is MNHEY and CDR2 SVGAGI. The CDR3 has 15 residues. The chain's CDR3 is CASSPRSWGGTEAFF. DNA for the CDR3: TGTGCCAGCAGTCCCCGTTCCTGGGGTGGGACTGAAGCTTTCTTT.

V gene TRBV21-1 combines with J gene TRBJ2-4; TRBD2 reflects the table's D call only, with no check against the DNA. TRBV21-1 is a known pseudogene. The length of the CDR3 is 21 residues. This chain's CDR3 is CASSKAMGRGKLRVAKNIQYF. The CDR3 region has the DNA TGTGCCAGCAGCAAAGCCATGGGGAGGGGGAAGCTTAGGGTGGCCAAAAACATTCAGTACTTC.

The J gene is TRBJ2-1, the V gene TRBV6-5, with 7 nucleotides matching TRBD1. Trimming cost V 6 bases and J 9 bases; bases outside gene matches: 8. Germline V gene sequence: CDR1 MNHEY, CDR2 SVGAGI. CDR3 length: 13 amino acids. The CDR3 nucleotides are TGTGCCAGCAGCTTACAGGGGCACCGTGAGCAGTTCTTC. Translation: CASSLQGHREQFF.

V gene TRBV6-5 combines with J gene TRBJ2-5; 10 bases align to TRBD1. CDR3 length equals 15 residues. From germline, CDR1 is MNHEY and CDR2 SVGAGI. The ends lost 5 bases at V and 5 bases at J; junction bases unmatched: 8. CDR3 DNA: TGTGCCAGCAGTGCAAGACAGGGGGCGCGGGAGACCCAGTACTTC. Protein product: CASSARQGARETQYF.

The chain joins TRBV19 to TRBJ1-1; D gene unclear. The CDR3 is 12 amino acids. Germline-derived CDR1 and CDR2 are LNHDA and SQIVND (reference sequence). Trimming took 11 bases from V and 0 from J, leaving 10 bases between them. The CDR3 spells CAVQALNTEAFF. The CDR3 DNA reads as TGTGCCGTCCAGGCCTTGAACACTGAAGCTTTCTTT.

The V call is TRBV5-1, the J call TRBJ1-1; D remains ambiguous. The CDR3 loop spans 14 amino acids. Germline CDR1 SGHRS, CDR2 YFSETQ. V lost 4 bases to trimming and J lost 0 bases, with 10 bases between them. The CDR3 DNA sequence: TGCGCCAGCAGCGCCACACCCATGAACACTGAAGCTTTCTTT. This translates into CASSATPMNTEAFF.

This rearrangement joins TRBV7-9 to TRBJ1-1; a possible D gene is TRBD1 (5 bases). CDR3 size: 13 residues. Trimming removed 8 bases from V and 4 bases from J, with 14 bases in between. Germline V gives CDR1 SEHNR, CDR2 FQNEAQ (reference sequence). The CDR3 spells CASLLGGGTEAFF. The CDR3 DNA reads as TGTGCCAGCCTACTGGGGGGGGGCACTGAAGCTTTCTTT.

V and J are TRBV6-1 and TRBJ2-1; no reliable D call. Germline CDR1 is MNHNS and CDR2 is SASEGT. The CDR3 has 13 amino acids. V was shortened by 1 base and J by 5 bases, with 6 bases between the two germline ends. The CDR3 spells CASSEVANNEQFF. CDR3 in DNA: TGTGCCAGCAGTGAAGTGGCTAACAATGAGCAGTTCTTC.

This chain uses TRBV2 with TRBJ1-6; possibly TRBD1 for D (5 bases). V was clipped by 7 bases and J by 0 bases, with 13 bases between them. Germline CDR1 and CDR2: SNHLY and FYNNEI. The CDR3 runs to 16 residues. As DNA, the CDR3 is TGTGCCAGCAAGATAAGGGGCAGCTCCTATAATTCACCCCTCCACTTT. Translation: CASKIRGSSYNSPLHF.

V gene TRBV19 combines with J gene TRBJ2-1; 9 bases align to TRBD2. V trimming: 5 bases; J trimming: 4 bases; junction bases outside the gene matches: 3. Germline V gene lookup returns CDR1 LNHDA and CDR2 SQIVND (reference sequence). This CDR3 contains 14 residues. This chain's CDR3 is CASSVSGGYNEQFF. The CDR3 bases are TGTGCCAGTAGTGTTAGCGGGGGTTACAATGAGCAGTTCTTC.

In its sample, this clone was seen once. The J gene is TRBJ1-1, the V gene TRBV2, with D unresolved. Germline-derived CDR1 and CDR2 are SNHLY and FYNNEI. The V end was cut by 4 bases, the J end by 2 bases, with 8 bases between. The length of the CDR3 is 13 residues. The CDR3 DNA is TGTGCCAGCAGTGGGTGGAGTAACACTGAAGCTTTCTTT. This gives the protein CASSGWSNTEAFF.

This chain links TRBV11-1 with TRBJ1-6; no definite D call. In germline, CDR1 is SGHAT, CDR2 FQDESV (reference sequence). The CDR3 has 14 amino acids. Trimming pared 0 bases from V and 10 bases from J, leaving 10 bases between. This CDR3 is CASSLAPPGSPLHF. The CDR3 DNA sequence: TGTGCCAGCAGCTTAGCCCCCCCGGGGTCACCCCTCCACTTT. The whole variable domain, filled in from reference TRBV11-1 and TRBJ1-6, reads EAEVAQSPRYKITEKSQAVAFWCDPISGHATLYWYRQILGQGPELLVQFQDESVVDDSQLPKDRFSAERLKGVDSTLKIQPAELGDSAMYLCASSLAPPGSPLHFGNGTRLTVT.

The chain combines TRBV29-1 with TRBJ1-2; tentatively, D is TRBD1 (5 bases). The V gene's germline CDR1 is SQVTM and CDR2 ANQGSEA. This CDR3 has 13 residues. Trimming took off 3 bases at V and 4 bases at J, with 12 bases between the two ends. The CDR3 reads CSVERQGGYGYTF. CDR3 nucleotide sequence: TGCAGCGTTGAGAGGCAGGGCGGCTATGGCTACACCTTC. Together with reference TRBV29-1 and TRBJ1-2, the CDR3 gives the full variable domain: SAVISQKPSRDICQRGTSLTIQCQVDSQVTMMFWYRQQPGQSLTLIATANQGSEATYESGFVIDKFPISRPNLTFSTLTVSNMSPEDSSIYLCSVERQGGYGYTFGSGTRLTVV.

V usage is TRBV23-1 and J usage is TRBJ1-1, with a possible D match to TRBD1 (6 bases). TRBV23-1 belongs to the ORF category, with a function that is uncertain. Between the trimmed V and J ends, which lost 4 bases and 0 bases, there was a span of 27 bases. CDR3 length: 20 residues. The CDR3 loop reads CASSPTYPGHQRTMNTEAFF. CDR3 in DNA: TGCGCCAGCAGTCCAACCTATCCGGGACACCAACGCACCATGAACACTGAAGCTTTCTTT.

CDR3 DNA: TGTGCCGCGACAGCGGGCGTAATCAATGAGCAGTTCTTC. Residues: CAATAGVINEQFF. V usage is TRBV6-1 and J usage is TRBJ2-1; a weak D match, TRBD2 (6 bases). V lost 11 bases, J lost 6 bases, and 17 bases lay in between. Per germline, CDR1 MNHNS and CDR2 SASEGT. There are 13 residues in the CDR3.

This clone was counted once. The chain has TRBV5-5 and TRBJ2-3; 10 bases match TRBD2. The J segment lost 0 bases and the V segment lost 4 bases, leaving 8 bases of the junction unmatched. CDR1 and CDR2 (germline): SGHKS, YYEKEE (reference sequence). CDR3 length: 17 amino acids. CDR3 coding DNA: TGTGCCAGCAGCATGCTAGCGGGGGCCCCTAGCACAGATACGCAGTATTTT. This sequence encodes CASSMLAGAPSTDTQYF. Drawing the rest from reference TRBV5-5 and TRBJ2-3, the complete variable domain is DAGVTQSPTHLIKTRGQQVTLRCSPISGHKSVSWYQQVLGQGPQFIFQYYEKEERGRGNFPDRFSARQFPNYSSELNVNALLLGDSALYLCASSMLAGAPSTDTQYFGPGTRLTVL.